The clone carrying this TCR beta chain was picked up one time. What it binds is not known. Libraries were prepared by immunoSEQ multiplex PCR; TCRdb keeps only in-frame clonotypes and omits some of them. The sample has 99,000 or so clones, around 89% seen once. The record originates from a study of T cell responses to AZD1222 COVID-19 vaccine. General study results and limits: The CD4 TCRs associated with vaccination extended across spike and predominated at 160-218 and 743-854. Seropositive at baseline were only 5 to 7 AZD1222 recipients. Reportedly, nearly half the spike-specific TCRs target unmutated variant regions. Scientists sampled the repertoires only once the peak T cell response had passed.

This TCR was recovered from an adult in good health. The sequences come from peripheral blood, collected on day 0 of AZD1222 vaccination.

DNA of the CDR3: TGTGCCAGCAGTGAGGGTTCGGAGAACACTGAAGCTTTCTTT. Translation gives CASSEGSENTEAFF. This chain connects TRBV2 to TRBJ1-1; D is undetermined. The CDR3 has 14 amino acids. The V and J ends lost 3 bases and 1 base respectively, with 9 bases between them. The germline CDR1 and CDR2 sequences are SNHLY and FYNNEI.